This TCR beta chain comes out of a study of regulatory T cells in long-lasting Graves disease. General study results and limits: Persistent disease preferred TRBV28, TRBJ1-2 and TRBJ2-5.

Time point reported: persistent/refractory GD, antithyroid drugs over 5 years with positive TRAb. Scientists built the TCR library using RNA that was extracted from PBMCs. This CDR3 has 12 residues. V lost 1 base, J lost 6 bases, and 3 bases lay in between. Germline V lookup: CDR1 LGHDT, CDR2 YNNKEL (reference sequence). Sequencing libraries for TCR beta were prepared with iRepertoire HTBI primers and Arm-PCR of CDR3 regions. MiXCR, run by TCRdb on the multiplex PCR reads, gives a single entry per CDR3 protein. This table holds about 460,000 distinct CDR3 sequences, around a fifth found once. As regards this clonotype: Its specificity is not known.

This sequence joins TRBV3-1 and TRBJ2-2; D is uncertain. Source: peripheral blood mononuclear cells (PBMCs), taken when the disease was refractory, from a patient treated with antithyroid drugs. This TCR was recovered from a female donor with Graves disease. This CDR3 reads CASSQVAGELFF. CDR3 nucleotides: TGTGCCAGCAGCCAAGTAGCCGGGGAGCTGTTTTTT.